This entry concerns a single T cell receptor (beta chain). Its specificity is unknown. The data derive from a study of hypomethylating agent response in myelodysplastic syndrome. Study background: Either azacitidine (about 75% of the 11) or decitabine (3 of 11) was given. Patients with neither complete response nor hematologic improvement were classed non-responders.

Study-wide results and limits: Lack of age-matching between healthy donors and MDS patients could bias comparison.

Method: immunoSEQ multiplex PCR; TCRdb's copy keeps in-frame clones and lacks some. The sample lists 2,500 to 3,000 clones, approximately 79% occurring once. Material: bone marrow, obtained before or after starting hypomethylating agent treatment for myelodysplastic syndrome (not recorded which). This TCR was sampled from a human donor with myelodysplastic syndrome.

In DNA form, the CDR3 reads TGTGCCAGTAGTCCCCAGGCAAGAGGTATGAAGACCCAGTACTTC. It translates to CASSPQARGMKTQYF. V gene TRBV19 combines with J gene TRBJ2-5; D remains unclear. This CDR3 spans 15 amino acids. Trimming stripped 5 bases from V and 6 bases from J, with 19 bases between. In germline, CDR1 is LNHDA, CDR2 SQIVND (reference sequence).